Detailed here is one TCR beta chain. This clone has only a few counts. Its antigen is still unknown. No base qualities exist here, and no much larger clone lies one base off it. The collaborating institutions used their own protocols to collect whole blood in K2EDTA tubes. Collaborator samples were shipped for TCRbeta analysis as frozen whole blood, isolated PBMCs, or DNA extracted from either sample type. This sample is part of a study of blood T cell repertoires in COVID-19 (dated by TCRdb to 2020 to 2021). Concerning the study at large: Collaborator samples came from the United States, Italy and Spain and covered acute and convalescent phases of COVID-19. The prospective study material was composed of cDNA or gDNA derived from T cells, B-cell-depleted T cells, or PBMCs. Subjects who had been exposed to COVID-19, were actively infected with it, or had recovered from it provided the deeply sampled blood TCRbeta repertoires that made up the dataset. The repertoires were made available in a free public database intended to serve as a resource for research on the immune response to SARS-CoV-2. Samples were obtained from the ongoing ImmuneRACE study (first 160 participants) and from approximately 1,200 subjects provided by 6 global collaborators. The sample metadata nearly always contained a de-identified subject ID, COVID-19 status, age in years and sex. Where available, HLA class I and class II types were obtained from metadata supplied by the sample provider rather than from assay-based typing.

The immunoSEQ Assay, a bias-controlled multiplex PCR, was used to amplify TCRbeta CDR3 regions from genomic DNA. Per the original workflow: The number of nucleated cells in each sample was estimated from the amplification of reference gene primers within the assay. To quantify the absolute abundance of each unique TCRbeta CDR3 rearrangement, sequence reads were collapsed and filtered. For each sample, productive Simpson clonality was calculated as the square root of Simpson's diversity index across productive rearrangements. This immuneACCESS table, as held by TCRdb, lists in-frame sequences with V and J called but not all clones. Of the missing ones, under half trace to an unresolved V gene in checked studies; the others have no known cause. V and J calls and clone size are as listed in that table; D and trimming were resolved from the DNA. The sample yields 150,000 to 190,000 clones; roughly 72% were counted once. The ten largest clonotypes hold 3.7% of the sample.

The germline V gene sets CDR1 to SGHTA and CDR2 to FQGNSA. Its CDR3 holds 14 amino acids, cysteine through phenylalanine. Only the CDR3 DNA stays, 42 bases, in frame from base 1. Germline trimming amounts to 5 bases on V and 9 bases on J, with 9 as the count of junction bases outside the gene matches. What the work shows at the level of the full study, not this receptor alone: How much clinical and demographic metadata was included differed by source and by participant, and the metadata was provided uncurated.

The chain uses TRBV7-2 and TRBJ2-1; 8 junctional bases match TRBD1. This sequence was found in a woman aged 80 or over with acute or convalescent COVID-19. Sequenced: peripheral blood. The DNA sequence follows: TGTGCCAGCAGCCACCCAGGACAGGGTGGTGAGCAGTTCTTC. It translates as CASSHPGQGGEQFF.